Presented here are 24 T cell receptor beta chains from one specimen sequenced in a study of blood T cell repertoires in COVID-19. Using immunoSEQ multiplex PCR, the repertoire was profiled, and TCRdb retains in-frame clones only, with some absent. The sample holds about 130,000 clones, 84% seen once. What was sequenced was peripheral blood. The receptors were gathered from a woman in her sixties or seventies with acute or convalescent COVID-19.

This clone was counted once. This chain connects TRBV5-1 to TRBJ1-2, with 7 bases matching TRBD1. CDR1 and CDR2 from the germline V gene are SGHRS and YFSETQ. Trimming at V came to 4 bases and at J to 3 bases, leaving 24 bases not matched to a gene. This CDR3 contains 20 residues. In DNA form, the CDR3 reads TGCGCCAGCAGCGCGGATCACCGAAAAGGACAGGAGGCCACTTACTATGGCTACACCTTC. Its protein is CASSADHRKGQEATYYGYTF.

The chain joins TRBV5-4 to TRBJ1-2; 8 bases agree with TRBD1. V shed 2 bases and J 5 bases; nucleotides not matched to a gene: 5. Germline V gene sequence: CDR1 SGHNT, CDR2 YYREEE (reference sequence). This CDR3 spans 14 amino acids. For the CDR3, the DNA is TGTGCCAGCAGCTTACGGACAGGGACTTATGGCTACACCTTC. It encodes CASSLRTGTYGYTF.

Here the CDR3 reads CATIPQRPKYGYTF. DNA for the CDR3: TGTGCCACCATACCACAGCGGCCCAAATATGGCTACACCTTC. The chain combines TRBV6-5 with TRBJ1-2, with D uncertain. The CDR3 extends over 14 amino acids. Trimming stripped 10 bases from V and 5 bases from J, with 20 bases between. Germline CDR1 is MNHEY and CDR2 is SVGAGI.

This sequence joins TRBV6-6 and TRBJ1-5; 7 positions match TRBD1. This CDR3 has 14 amino acids. The V and J ends lost 6 bases and 6 bases, in that order; junction bases with no gene match: 8. In germline, CDR1 is MNHNY, CDR2 SVGAGI (reference sequence). CDR3 sequence: CASSPTGTGQPQHF. As DNA, the CDR3 is TGTGCCAGCAGCCCGACAGGGACGGGTCAGCCCCAGCATTTT.

This clone was observed once. The J gene is TRBJ2-3, the V gene TRBV5-5; D is unclear. Trimming removed 4 bases from V and 2 bases from J, with 5 bases in between. CDR3 size: 12 residues. Germline CDR1 and CDR2: SGHKS and YYEKEE (reference sequence). CDR3 sequence (DNA): TGTGCCAGCAGCGAGGACACAGATACGCAGTATTTT. Amino acid sequence: CASSEDTDTQYF.

CDR3 loop: CASSVVQGSNSPLHF. In DNA, the CDR3 is TGTGCCAGCAGTGTGGTACAGGGATCCAATTCACCCCTCCACTTT. V usage is TRBV2 and J usage is TRBJ1-6, with D maybe TRBD1 (6 bases). The V and J ends lost 4 bases and 7 bases respectively, with 14 bases between them. Germline values: CDR1 SNHLY, CDR2 FYNNEI. The CDR3 is 15 amino acids.

This clone was picked up a small number of times. The rearrangement links TRBV6-2 or TRBV6-3 to TRBJ1-5; 12 positions match TRBD1. The germline CDR1 and CDR2 sequences are MNHEY and SVGEGT. The CDR3 consists of 18 residues. The V and J ends lost 5 bases and 0 bases, in that order; junction bases with no gene match: 8. The chain's CDR3 is CASSAPGQGAHSNQPQHF. The CDR3 nucleotides are TGTGCCAGCAGTGCCCCGGGACAGGGGGCTCATAGCAATCAGCCCCAGCATTTT.

V and J are TRBV6-6 and TRBJ2-2; 7 nucleotides line up with TRBD2. Germline V gene lookup returns CDR1 MNHNY and CDR2 SVGAGI (reference sequence). The CDR3 contains 15 residues. With 6 bases clipped from V and 3 bases from J, the junction kept 7 bases outside the gene matches. CDR3 DNA: TGTGCCAGCAGCACCGGGACTATAGACACCGGGGAGCTGTTTTTT. The encoded protein is CASSTGTIDTGELFF.

This clone has only one observation. CDR3 in amino acids: CASRPDRSLGSNYGYTF. CDR3 bases: TGTGCCAGCAGACCCGACAGAAGTTTAGGATCCAACTATGGCTACACCTTC. This rearrangement joins TRBV14 to TRBJ1-2, with D possibly matching TRBD1 (5 bases). Trimming shortened V by 6 bases and J by 2 bases, and 22 bases separated the two germline ends. Germline assignment: CDR1 SGHDN and CDR2 FVKESK. The CDR3 consists of 17 residues. The complete variable domain, with remaining parts taken from reference TRBV14 and TRBJ1-2, reads EAGVTQFPSHSVIEKGQTVTLRCDPISGHDNLYWYRRVMGKEIKFLLHFVKESKQDESGMPNNRFLAERTGGTYSTLKVQPAELEDSGVYFCASRPDRSLGSNYGYTFGSGTRLTVV.

This clone was counted once. The CDR3 nucleotides are TGTGCCAGCAGATTGTACAGGGAAGGGAATGGCTACACCTTC. Its translation: CASRLYREGNGYTF. This chain uses TRBV6-6 with TRBJ1-2; weak D call: TRBD1 (6 bases). Germline V gives CDR1 MNHNY, CDR2 SVGAGI (reference sequence). Trimming left V 6 bases short and J 6 bases short, with 17 bases between. The CDR3 consists of 14 residues.

Remarks on this clone: Other nucleotide sequences in the sample specify the same CDR3. The chain links TRBV18 to TRBJ1-6; D unresolved. Trimming took off 3 bases at V and 0 bases at J, with 3 bases between the two ends. Germline CDR1 reads KGHSH; CDR2 reads LQKENI. The length of the CDR3 is 14 residues. As DNA, the CDR3 is TGTGCCAGCTCACCGAGCTCCTATAATTCACCCCTCCACTTT. It is translated as CASSPSSYNSPLHF.

The CDR3 is CAWKPFLGQGDTEAFF. CDR3 in DNA: TGTGCCTGGAAGCCCTTTTTGGGACAGGGGGACACTGAAGCTTTCTTT. The V call is TRBV30, the J call TRBJ1-1, with 11 bases matching TRBD1. The trim removed 4 bases at V and 3 bases at J, leaving 10 bases unmatched. This CDR3 is built from 16 residues. Germline values: CDR1 GTSNPN, CDR2 SVGIG (reference sequence). Filled out from reference TRBV30 and TRBJ1-1, the complete variable domain reads SQTIHQWPATLVQPVGSPLSLECTVEGTSNPNLYWYRQAAGRGLQLLFYSVGIGQISSEVPQNLSASRPQDRQFILSSKKLLLSDSGFYLCAWKPFLGQGDTEAFFGQGTRLTVV.

The CDR3 bases are TGTGCCAGCAGTTACTCTGAGAGGAGGGATGGCTACACCTTC. Its translation: CASSYSERRDGYTF. This chain connects TRBV6-6 to TRBJ1-2, with D unresolved. The V end was cut by 0 bases, the J end by 6 bases, with 11 bases between. Germline CDR1 and CDR2: MNHNY and SVGAGI (reference sequence). The CDR3 contains 14 residues.

The chain uses TRBV28 and TRBJ1-2; D ambiguous. V dropped 4 bases and J dropped 4 bases, with 10 bases sitting between them. This CDR3 is 13 amino acids long. Germline CDR1 reads MDHEN; CDR2 reads SYDVKM. CDR3 sequence (DNA): TGTGCCAGCAGTTCTGGCAGGCCCTATGGCTACACCTTC. This encodes CASSSGRPYGYTF.

This chain links TRBV5-1 with TRBJ1-1; maybe TRBD1 (5 bases). Germline values: CDR1 SGHRS, CDR2 YFSETQ. The germline V and J ends were trimmed by 5 bases and 3 bases, with 8 bases remaining between them. The CDR3 contains 12 residues. CDR3: CASRRDYTEAFF. CDR3 nucleotides: TGCGCCAGCAGACGGGACTACACTGAAGCTTTCTTT.

This chain links TRBV24-1 with TRBJ2-2; 7 bases align to TRBD1. Per the germline V gene, CDR1 is KGHDR and CDR2 is SFDVKD. V gave up 7 bases and J gave up 2 bases; unmatched junction bases: 6. CDR3 length: 15 amino acids. The CDR3 region has the DNA TGTGCCACCAGCACCGGGACAGTTAACACCGGGGAGCTGTTTTTT. It is translated as CATSTGTVNTGELFF.

V usage is TRBV18 and J usage is TRBJ1-2, with TRBD1 matching 7 bases. The CDR3 has 14 residues. J gave up 10 bases and V 3 bases, and 11 bases lay outside the gene matches. Germline assignment: CDR1 KGHSH and CDR2 LQKENI. CDR3 nucleotides: TGTGCCAGCTCACCCCGGGACAGTGGGTGGAACTACACCTTC. Amino acid sequence: CASSPRDSGWNYTF.

The chain carries TRBV2 and TRBJ1-1, with D maybe TRBD1 (6 bases). V was shortened by 3 bases and J by 5 bases, with 19 bases between the two germline ends. CDR3 size: 16 residues. Looked up from germline, CDR1 is SNHLY and CDR2 is FYNNEI. The CDR3, as DNA: TGTGCCAGCAGTGATTCCCTCGGGGGGCTAGGGACTGAAGCTTTCTTT. Translation gives CASSDSLGGLGTEAFF.

This chain uses TRBV6-5 with TRBJ1-5, with a weak D call TRBD1 (6 bases). Trimming took 8 bases from V and 8 from J, leaving 7 bases between them. CDR1 is MNHEY, CDR2 SVGAGI, per germline. The CDR3 is 10 amino acids. DNA of the CDR3: TGTGCCAGCGGGGGCGAGCCCCAGCATTTT. Its translation is CASGGEPQHF.

This clone was counted a few times. The chain is built from TRBV20-1 and TRBJ1-1; tentative D call: TRBD1 (5 bases). The CDR3 has 11 amino acids. The germline V gene encodes CDR1 DFQATT and CDR2 SNEGSKA (reference sequence). CDR3 amino acids: CITGGGHEAFF. The CDR3 region has the DNA TGCATCACGGGAGGTGGACATGAAGCTTTCTTT.

The gene calls are TRBV30 and TRBJ1-6; no clear D. Trimming stripped 4 bases from V and 0 bases from J, with 4 bases between. Germline V gives CDR1 GTSNPN, CDR2 SVGIG (reference sequence). This CDR3 is built from 13 residues. The CDR3 nucleotides read TGTGCCTGGAAGAGCTCCTATAATTCACCCCTCCACTTT. Encoded protein: CAWKSSYNSPLHF.

V is TRBV4-1 and J is TRBJ2-5, with 7 bases identical to TRBD2. The length of the CDR3 is 15 residues. Germline V gives CDR1 MGHRA, CDR2 YSYEKL. Germline trimming cut 1 base from V and 3 bases from J; bases unmatched to any gene: 5. The CDR3 nucleotides are TGCGCCAGCAGCCAAGTTACTAGCGTGGAAGAGACCCAGTACTTC. Translated: CASSQVTSVEETQYF.

V usage is TRBV2 and J usage is TRBJ1-4; D might be TRBD1 (6 bases). Per germline, CDR1 SNHLY and CDR2 FYNNEI. Trimming pared 4 bases from V and 5 bases from J, leaving 14 bases between. The CDR3 runs to 15 residues. The CDR3 loop is CASSVNRDRNEKLFF. The CDR3 DNA reads as TGTGCCAGCAGTGTCAACAGGGATCGGAATGAAAAACTGTTTTTT.

The chain links TRBV6-5 to TRBJ1-2; D may be TRBD1 (5 bases). Trimming pared 2 bases from V and 0 bases from J, leaving 10 bases between. CDR1 and CDR2 from the germline V gene are MNHEY and SVGAGI. The CDR3 runs to 15 residues. The CDR3 sequence: CASSYLDTANYGYTF. The CDR3 DNA is TGTGCCAGCAGTTACCTGGACACGGCTAACTATGGCTACACCTTC.